What follows are 14 T cell receptor beta chains derived from one specimen sequenced in a study of response to subunit inactivated influenza vaccine. One entry per CDR3 protein results from TCRdb running MiXCR on the RT-PCR reads. In the table there are 590,000 or so distinct CDR3 sequences, 12% to 15% of which are singletons. Sequences were derived from PBMCs from blood, sampled less than 15 days before vaccination. All receptors come from a man over 45 who received an inactivated influenza vaccine.

The V gene is TRBV29-1, the J gene TRBJ2-5; D remains ambiguous. Trimming pared 5 bases from V and 5 bases from J, leaving 15 bases between. Germline lookup yields CDR1 SQVTM and CDR2 ANQGSEA. This CDR3 contains 13 residues. DNA for the CDR3: TGCAGCGTTTACCCTCTACTGGGGGAGACCCAGTACTTC. This translates into CSVYPLLGETQYF. Variable domain in full (rest from reference TRBV29-1 and TRBJ2-5): SAVISQKPSRDICQRGTSLTIQCQVDSQVTMMFWYRQQPGQSLTLIATANQGSEATYESGFVIDKFPISRPNLTFSTLTVSNMSPEDSSIYLCSVYPLLGETQYFGPGTRLLVL.

The rearrangement links TRBV7-9 to TRBJ2-5, with D maybe TRBD2 (5 bases). Germline CDR1 reads SEHNR; CDR2 reads FQNEAQ (reference sequence). The CDR3 is 15 amino acids. V shed 1 base and J shed 7 bases, with 16 bases lying between them. CDR3 nucleotides: TGTGCCAGCAGCTTAGATGGACGCCCTCGGGGGACCCAGTACTTC. As protein: CASSLDGRPRGTQYF.

The gene calls are TRBV3-1 and TRBJ2-7; D gene uncertain. CDR3 size: 13 residues. The V gene's germline CDR1 is LGHDT and CDR2 YNNKEL (reference sequence). The V end was cut by 0 bases, the J end by 5 bases, with 8 bases between. The CDR3: CASSQDRSHEQYF. Written as DNA, the CDR3 is TGTGCCAGCAGCCAAGATCGGTCCCACGAGCAGTACTTC.

The CDR3 nucleotides read TGTGCCAGCAGTTACGATGGAGGGGTGAACACTGAAGCTTTCTTT. Its translation: CASSYDGGVNTEAFF. V usage is TRBV6-2 or TRBV6-3 and J usage is TRBJ1-1, with D perhaps matching TRBD1 (5 bases). The CDR3 has 15 residues. The V end lost 2 bases, the J end lost 0 bases, and 10 bases lay between the germline ends. Germline V gene lookup returns CDR1 MNHEY and CDR2 SVGEGT.

V gene TRBV12-3 or TRBV12-4 combines with J gene TRBJ2-2, with D perhaps TRBD1 (6 bases). V lost 6 bases to trimming and J lost 8 bases, with 10 bases between them. CDR3 length equals 12 residues. The CDR3 sequence is CASRAGDGELFF. Written as DNA, the CDR3 is TGTGCCAGCAGAGCAGGGGATGGGGAGCTGTTTTTT.

The rearrangement links TRBV20-1 to TRBJ1-5, with D possibly TRBD1 on 5 matching bases. There are 15 residues in the CDR3. Germline V gives CDR1 DFQATT, CDR2 SNEGSKA (reference sequence). The CDR3 protein is CNIFSSTDSNQPQHF. CDR3 DNA sequence: TGCAATATCTTTTCCTCGACAGATAGCAATCAGCCCCAGCATTTT.

The sample holds many counts of this clonotype. The chain recombines TRBV4-3 with TRBJ2-1; the match to TRBD2 covers 7 bases. The CDR3 is made up of 18 amino acids. The germline CDR1 and CDR2 sequences are LGHNA and YSLEER. V lost 0 bases and J lost 1; bases outside the gene matches: 9. This chain's CDR3 is CASSQDISGVWSYNEQFF. In nucleotides, the CDR3 is TGCGCCAGCAGCCAAGACATAAGCGGGGTGTGGTCCTACAATGAGCAGTTCTTC.

The genes are TRBV29-1 and TRBJ2-5; 7 positions agree with TRBD1. The CDR3 extends over 14 amino acids. V lost 7 bases, J lost 5 bases, and 13 bases stayed unmatched. Germline loops: CDR1 SQVTM, CDR2 ANQGSEA. In nucleotides, the CDR3 is TGCAGCGCCCTCGACAGGGCTAAGGGCGAGACCCAGTACTTC. This codes for CSALDRAKGETQYF.

The V gene is TRBV4-1, the J gene TRBJ1-1; D is uncertain. V lost 1 base and J lost 0, with 18 bases in between. The CDR3 loop spans 18 amino acids. Germline V lookup: CDR1 MGHRA, CDR2 YSYEKL. The CDR3 loop is CASSQGPAFSLMNTEAFF. As DNA, the CDR3 is TGCGCCAGCAGCCAAGGGCCAGCTTTCTCTTTGATGAACACTGAAGCTTTCTTT.

The V call is TRBV7-2, the J call TRBJ2-7; TRBD1 matches at 8 bases. Germline V CDR1 and CDR2: SGHTA, FQGNSA. The CDR3 has 15 residues. V lost 1 base, J lost 4 bases, and 6 bases stayed unmatched. The CDR3 sequence is CASSLVPDRVYEQYF. The DNA for the CDR3 is TGTGCCAGCAGCTTAGTGCCGGACAGGGTGTACGAGCAGTACTTC.

A few counts support this clonotype. V gene TRBV5-5 combines with J gene TRBJ2-5, with 7 bases aligning to TRBD2. This CDR3 has 16 amino acids. Losses at the gene ends were 4 bases for V and 2 bases for J; bases not matched to a gene: 11. Germline CDR1 reads SGHKS; CDR2 reads YYEKEE (reference sequence). The CDR3 DNA sequence: TGTGCCAGCAGCACTGGGGCGGGAGTAGGACAAGAGACCCAGTACTTC. Translating it yields CASSTGAGVGQETQYF.

The chain combines TRBV12-3 or TRBV12-4 with TRBJ2-1, with no clear D. This CDR3 contains 13 residues. V lost 6 bases to trimming and J lost 3 bases, with 9 bases between them. The CDR3 reads CASSPKFYNEQFF. The CDR3 DNA reads TGTGCCAGCAGCCCCAAATTCTACAATGAGCAGTTCTTC.

This clonotype was picked up many times. This chain links TRBV5-1 with TRBJ2-7; D possibly uses TRBD1 or TRBD2 (5 bases each). V lost 3 bases to trimming and J lost 7 bases, with 11 bases between them. The CDR3 length is 12 residues. The germline V gene encodes CDR1 SGHRS and CDR2 YFSETQ. DNA for the CDR3: TGCGCCAGCAGCTGGGACGGGGCGGAGCAGTACTTC. It encodes CASSWDGAEQYF. The whole variable domain, remainder taken from reference TRBV5-1 and TRBJ2-7, is KAGVTQTPRYLIKTRGQQVTLSCSPISGHRSVSWYQQTPGQGLQFLFEYFSETQRNKGNFPGRFSGRQFSNSRSEMNVSTLELGDSALYLCASSWDGAEQYFGPGTRLTVT.

This chain connects TRBV12-3 or TRBV12-4 to TRBJ2-1; 8 bases are shared with TRBD2. V dropped 3 bases and J dropped 2; count of bases not matched to a gene: 6. This CDR3 contains 16 residues. The CDR3 spells CASSLAVAGPYNEQFF. The CDR3 DNA is TGTGCCAGCAGTTTGGCGGTAGCGGGGCCCTACAATGAGCAGTTCTTC.